This T cell receptor beta chain emerged from a study of T cell responses to AZD1222 COVID-19 vaccine. Study at large: Second-dose intervals near 4 or 12 weeks were combined.

Study observations and caveats: Nearly half of spike-specific TCRs reportedly target variant regions that are unmutated in the B.1.351 and B.1.1.7 variants.

The CDR3 extends over 15 amino acids. V shed 4 bases and J shed 4 bases, with 17 bases lying between them. CDR1 and CDR2 from the germline V gene are LGHDT and YNNKEL (reference sequence). Concerning this clone: The antigen is not known.

Clones were read by immunoSEQ multiplex PCR, and TCRdb kept only the in-frame ones, dropping some. The table lists around 150,000 clones, around 90% of them singletons. This TCR derives from an adult in good health. The material sequenced was peripheral blood, taken on day 0 of AZD1222 vaccination. The rearrangement uses TRBV3-1 (or the pseudogene TRBV3-2) and TRBJ2-7; D possibly matches TRBD1 or TRBD2 (6 bases each). The chain's CDR3 is CASSPGPRGGYEQYF. The CDR3 bases are TGTGCCAGCAGCCCCGGCCCCAGAGGGGGGTACGAGCAGTACTTC.